This passage covers 25 T cell receptor beta chains from one sample sequenced in a study of blood T cell repertoires in COVID-19. TCRdb's copy holds only in-frame clones and misses some; the assay was immunoSEQ multiplex PCR. The data hold over 200,000 clones, with 75% to 90% observed a single time. The material sequenced was PBMCs or T cells enriched from blood (not recorded which). These receptors were collected from a young man who had recovered from COVID-19.

CDR3 region: CASSAREGLSTGELFF. The CDR3 nucleotides read TGTGCCAGCAGCGCACGGGAGGGGCTGAGCACCGGGGAGCTGTTTTTT. V and J are TRBV11-2 and TRBJ2-2, with 8 bases identical to TRBD2. Germline CDR1 reads SGHAT; CDR2 reads FQNNGV. The CDR3 contains 16 residues. Trimming at V came to 5 bases and at J to 4 bases, leaving 9 bases not matched to a gene.

The chain is built from TRBV30 and TRBJ1-2; D not certain. Trimming cost V 1 base and J 6 bases, with 9 bases left between them. Germline values: CDR1 GTSNPN, CDR2 SVGIG (reference sequence). This CDR3 is built from 12 residues. CDR3 amino acids: CAWSGGKDGYTF. The CDR3 DNA reads as TGTGCCTGGAGTGGCGGGAAGGATGGCTACACCTTC.

V is TRBV7-9 and J is TRBJ1-2, with 8 nucleotides matching TRBD1. CDR1 SEHNR and CDR2 FQNEAQ come from the germline V gene (reference sequence). CDR3 size: 12 residues. The J segment lost 14 bases and the V segment lost 5 bases, leaving 10 bases of the junction unmatched. The CDR3 reads CASSPGTGELTF. The CDR3 DNA is TGTGCCAGCAGCCCTGGGACAGGAGAGCTAACCTTC.

The CDR3 is CASSLAAGETQYF. DNA of the CDR3: TGTGCCAGCAGCTTAGCAGCGGGAGAGACCCAGTACTTC. The V and J genes are TRBV7-2 and TRBJ2-5; TRBD2 might be the D (6 bases). The CDR3 is 13 amino acids. Germline CDR1 SGHTA, CDR2 FQGNSA. The V and J ends lost 0 bases and 4 bases respectively, with 6 bases between them.

This sequence joins TRBV28 and TRBJ2-1; D is unresolved. Germline V gene sequence: CDR1 MDHEN, CDR2 SYDVKM. The CDR3 sequence is 18 residues long. The ends were cut back, 6 bases at V and 0 bases at J, with 21 bases in the middle. The CDR3 coding sequence is TGTGCCAGCAGCTCGACCCAGAGGCGATTGAGCTCCTACAATGAGCAGTTCTTC. Encoded protein: CASSSTQRRLSSYNEQFF.

The V call is TRBV5-8, the J call TRBJ2-3, with a possible D match to TRBD1 (6 bases). This CDR3 comprises 15 residues. The V gene lost 0 bases and the J gene lost 3 bases, with 11 bases spanning the gap. Germline V CDR1 and CDR2: SGHTS, YDEGEE. CDR3 DNA: TGTGCCAGCAGCTTGGACAGGGTTGGGACAGATACGCAGTATTTT. This encodes CASSLDRVGTDTQYF.

The gene calls are TRBV7-2 and TRBJ2-7; 8 bases fit TRBD1. Germline assignment: CDR1 SGHTA and CDR2 FQGNSA. This CDR3 region has 14 residues. With 6 bases clipped from V and 2 bases from J, the junction kept 6 bases outside the gene matches. The CDR3: CASRFTGGPYEQYF. The CDR3 DNA reads as TGTGCCAGCAGATTCACAGGGGGGCCCTACGAGCAGTACTTC.

This chain joins TRBV7-9 and TRBJ1-5, with unresolved D. CDR3 length equals 13 residues. Germline CDR1 is SEHNR and CDR2 is FQNEAQ (reference sequence). Trimming removed 2 bases from V and 5 bases from J, with 7 bases in between. The CDR3 sequence is CASSLRRDQPQHF. The CDR3 nucleotides are TGTGCCAGCAGCTTACGTAGAGATCAGCCCCAGCATTTT.

The rearrangement uses TRBV6-5 and TRBJ1-4; D gene unclear. In germline, CDR1 is MNHEY, CDR2 SVGAGI. V lost 2 bases and J 3 bases, leaving 10 bases between the germline ends. This CDR3 has 15 residues. As DNA, the CDR3 is TGTGCCAGCAGTTACCCGGAGGCCGCTAATGAAAAACTGTTTTTT. It specifies CASSYPEAANEKLFF.

In this sample, this clone turned up once. The chain employs TRBV5-5 and TRBJ1-2; D not resolved. The CDR3 is made up of 12 amino acids. Trimming took off 0 bases at V and 7 bases at J, with 7 bases between the two ends. Germline CDR1 is SGHKS and CDR2 is YYEKEE (reference sequence). The CDR3 nucleotides read TGTGCCAGCAGCTTGGCAGATGGTGGCTACACCTTC. Its translation is CASSLADGGYTF.

The chain combines TRBV19 with TRBJ1-5, with D possibly TRBD1 on 6 matching bases. Between the trimmed V and J ends, which lost 10 bases and 2 bases, there was a span of 15 bases. This CDR3 spans 14 amino acids. CDR1 LNHDA and CDR2 SQIVND come from the germline V gene (reference sequence). The CDR3 is CANSQGEGNQPQHF. The CDR3 bases are TGTGCCAACTCACAGGGTGAGGGCAATCAGCCCCAGCATTTT.

The rearrangement uses TRBV19 and TRBJ2-7; TRBD1 might be the D (6 bases). Trimming removed 5 bases from V and 4 bases from J, with 18 bases in between. This CDR3 has 15 residues. CDR1 LNHDA and CDR2 SQIVND come from the germline V gene (reference sequence). CDR3 DNA: TGTGCCAGTAGTTCCACGACAGGTGTGGGATACGAGCAGTACTTC. It encodes CASSSTTGVGYEQYF.

The rearrangement links TRBV2 to TRBJ1-5; maybe TRBD1 (6 bases). Deletions cut 8 bases from V and 5 bases from J, with 10 bases between. The length of the CDR3 is 12 residues. Germline lookup yields CDR1 SNHLY and CDR2 FYNNEI. The DNA of the CDR3 is TGTGCCAGCCGGACAGTCGATCAGCCCCAGCATTTT. Its protein is CASRTVDQPQHF.

The rearrangement joins TRBV14 to TRBJ2-3; 7 bases fit TRBD1. Germline-derived CDR1 and CDR2 are SGHDN and FVKESK. J lost 3 bases, V lost 0 bases, and 6 bases had no gene match. The CDR3 consists of 16 residues. The CDR3 loop reads CASSQDHRGITDTQYF. The CDR3 region has the DNA TGTGCCAGCAGCCAAGACCACAGGGGAATTACAGATACGCAGTATTTT.

The chain couples TRBV30 to TRBJ1-2; D possibly corresponds to TRBD1 (5 bases). The V end was cut by 8 bases, the J end by 0 bases, with 13 bases between. The germline V gene has CDR1 GTSNPN and CDR2 SVGIG (reference sequence). There are 13 residues in the CDR3. The CDR3 protein is CAASRVANYGYTF. The CDR3 bases are TGTGCCGCCTCCAGGGTAGCTAACTATGGCTACACCTTC.

The rearrangement uses TRBV28 and TRBJ2-7, with 15 bases that match TRBD2. V gave up 1 base and J gave up 1 base; unmatched junction bases: 8. This CDR3 spans 19 amino acids. Germline CDR1 reads MDHEN; CDR2 reads SYDVKM. DNA of the CDR3: TGTGCCAGCAGTTTATCCTGGACTAGCGGGAGGGCCCGTTCCTACGAGCAGTACTTC. Amino acids: CASSLSWTSGRARSYEQYF.

The rearrangement links TRBV12-3 or TRBV12-4 to TRBJ2-5; tentative D call: TRBD2 (5 bases). Deletions cut 4 bases from V and 5 bases from J, with 11 bases between. This CDR3 is 13 amino acids long. The CDR3, as DNA: TGTGCCAGCAGTTCAGGCCGCGGGGAGACCCAGTACTTC. It specifies CASSSGRGETQYF.

The chain couples TRBV9 to TRBJ2-1; 9 bases match TRBD2. V lost 4 bases and J lost 6; bases outside the gene matches: 2. CDR3 length: 13 amino acids. CDR1 SGDLS and CDR2 YYNGEE come from the germline V gene. This CDR3 reads CASSPAGGNEQFF. The CDR3 DNA reads TGTGCCAGCAGCCCAGCGGGAGGCAATGAGCAGTTCTTC.

The chain carries TRBV12-3 or TRBV12-4 and TRBJ2-7; perhaps TRBD2 as D (5 bases). The CDR3 is 12 amino acids. Deletions cut 5 bases from V and 4 bases from J, with 9 bases between. CDR3 amino acids: CASSRERYEQYF. The CDR3 nucleotides read TGTGCCAGCAGTAGGGAGAGATACGAGCAGTACTTC.

The rearrangement links TRBV4-1 to TRBJ1-5; TRBD1 agrees at 7 bases. The CDR3 loop spans 14 amino acids. Germline lookup yields CDR1 MGHRA and CDR2 YSYEKL. J gave up 4 bases and V 5 bases, and 5 bases lay outside the gene matches. CDR3 protein: CASSTGTVNQPQHF. The CDR3 region has the DNA TGCGCCAGCAGCACGGGGACAGTGAATCAGCCCCAGCATTTT.

The CDR3 loop reads CASSPHGQDSGNTIYF. In DNA, the CDR3 is TGTGCCAGCAGCCCCCACGGACAGGACTCTGGAAACACCATATATTTT. The J gene is TRBJ1-3, the V gene TRBV9; 7 bases line up with TRBD1. The CDR3 has 16 amino acids. Germline V gives CDR1 SGDLS, CDR2 YYNGEE. V shed 4 bases and J 0 bases; nucleotides not matched to a gene: 7. The full variable domain, in which reference TRBV9 and TRBJ1-3 provide the parts outside the CDR3, is DSGVTQTPKHLITATGQRVTLRCSPRSGDLSVYWYQQSLDQGLQFLIQYYNGEERAKGNILERFSAQQFPDLHSELNLSSLELGDSALYFCASSPHGQDSGNTIYFGEGSWLTVV.

This rearrangement joins TRBV4-1 to TRBJ2-7; perhaps TRBD1 as D (6 bases). With 2 bases removed from V and 1 base from J, the gap between germline ends came to 12 bases. This CDR3 has 15 amino acids. Germline CDR1 is MGHRA and CDR2 is YSYEKL. CDR3 coding DNA: TGCGCCAGCAGCCAACGAAAAACAGGGTCCTACGAGCAGTACTTC. Its translation is CASSQRKTGSYEQYF.

V and J are TRBV28 and TRBJ2-7; tentatively, D is TRBD2 (6 bases). The V end lost 10 bases, the J end lost 7 bases, and 23 bases lay between the germline ends. This CDR3 is built from 14 residues. The germline CDR1 and CDR2 sequences are MDHEN and SYDVKM. The CDR3 region is CATVRGLLGREQYF. CDR3 DNA: TGTGCCACCGTCCGCGGACTATTGGGCAGGGAGCAGTACTTC. The entire variable domain, with the rest obtained from reference TRBV28 and TRBJ2-7, is as follows: DVKVTQSSRYLVKRTGEKVFLECVQDMDHENMFWYRQDPGLGLRLIYFSYDVKMKEKGDIPEGYSVSREKKERFSLILESASTNQTSMYLCATVRGLLGREQYFGPGTRLTVT.

This chain links TRBV7-8 with TRBJ1-5; D is perhaps TRBD1 (5 bases). The CDR3 consists of 13 residues. V lost 3 bases to trimming and J lost 4 bases, with 7 bases between them. Germline V gene data show CDR1 as SGHVS and CDR2 as FQNEAQ. CDR3 nucleotides: TGTGCCAGCAGCTTTGGGGCAAATCAGCCCCAGCATTTT. It codes for CASSFGANQPQHF.

J is TRBJ1-4 and V is TRBV12-3 or TRBV12-4, with TRBD1 as a possible D gene (5 bases). V was shortened by 3 bases and J by 10 bases, with 12 bases between the two germline ends. This CDR3 has 13 amino acids. In DNA, the CDR3 is TGTGCCAGCAGTTTGGGGGGGTGGGGAAAACTGTTTTTT. Translating gives CASSLGGWGKLFF.